This TCR beta chain comes out of a study of blood T cell repertoires in COVID-19. Study information: COVID-19 samples from acute and convalescent phases originated in the United States, Italy and Spain. In each case, the material was cDNA or gDNA derived from T cells, B-cell-depleted T cells, or PBMCs.

Germline V CDR1 and CDR2: KGHSH, LQKENI. The CDR3 is 15 amino acids. The junction had 3 bases not matched to a gene; V was cut back by 5 bases and J by 4 bases. Original data processing: Amplifying reference gene primers gave estimates of nucleated cell counts. Assay: immunoSEQ multiplex PCR; the TCRdb copy retains only in-frame clones and omits some. The D gene and trimming were derived from the DNA, and the V and J assignments and clone size from that table. The sample comprises about 120,000 clones, roughly four fifths of which are singletons, and approximately 3.9% rests with the top ten. Input material: peripheral blood. This TCR was sampled from a woman aged 45-60 years with acute or convalescent COVID-19. The chain couples TRBV18 to TRBJ2-1, with 12 bases fitting TRBD2. CDR3 region: CASSTGLAGYNEQFF. CDR3 bases: TGTGCCAGCTCAACTGGACTAGCGGGGTACAATGAGCAGTTCTTC. The variable domain in full, completed from reference TRBV18 and TRBJ2-1, reads NAGVMQNPRHLVRRRGQEARLRCSPMKGHSHVYWYRQLPEEGLKFMVYLQKENIIDESGMPKERFSAEFPKEGPSILRIQQVVRGDSAAYFCASSTGLAGYNEQFFGPGTRLTVL.